This record concerns one T cell receptor beta chain sequence. Its antigen is not known. The germline CDR1 and CDR2 sequences are MDHEN and SYDVKM. This CDR3 has 14 amino acids. V lost 6 bases to trimming and J lost 6 bases, with 18 bases between them. This specimen comes from a study of cytomegalovirus exposure and HLA in healthy donors. Study summary: In an earlier analysis, around 100 million unique TCR beta sequences were found from about 180 million T cells.

The PCR contained 60 Vbeta and 13 Jbeta primers. Using immunoSEQ multiplex PCR, the repertoire was profiled, and TCRdb retains in-frame clones only, with some absent. The data show about 100,000 clones, 79% seen once. General study findings and limits: Among TCR beta chains of equal frequency, HLA-associated ones were more clonally expanded in a later analysis. Follow-up analysis seemed to connect common viral pathogens with several of the most significant clusters identified.

The sample comprised PBMCs. This sequence was found in a woman between 40 and 50 years old in good health and CMV-seronegative. This chain connects TRBV28 to TRBJ2-7; possible D gene TRBD2, 6 bases. This chain's CDR3 is CASRTPSGVSEQYF. The CDR3 region has the DNA TGTGCCAGCAGGACCCCGTCGGGAGTCAGCGAGCAGTACTTC.